The rows below give T cell receptor beta chains drawn from one sample of a study of graft-versus-host responses after intestinal transplantation. Data came from immunoSEQ multiplex PCR; TCRdb stores just in-frame clones and leaves some out. This sample has approximately 11,000 clones; about 80% occur once, and the top ten carry approximately 9.1%. The material sequenced was ileum tissue, taken 23 days after intestinal transplant. The source is a human patient who received an intestinal transplant, so some T cells may come from the graft donor. The CDR3 runs from the conserved cysteine through the conserved F or W. Fields, in order: V gene, D gene, J gene, clone size, CDR3 protein, CDR3 DNA. D genes are given only for firm matches. Not all rows give a size; the values are once, few, many and, for expanded clones, a class.

>TRBV18|TRBD2|TRBJ2-2|.
CASSPIATSGRAGELFF
TGTGCCAGCTCACCGATTGCGACTAGCGGGAGGGCCGGGGAGCTGTTTTTT
>TRBV6-4|.|TRBJ2-3|.
CASRGPPSTDTQYF
TGTGCCTCCAGGGGCCCTCCTAGCACAGATACGCAGTATTTT
>TRBV5-3|TRBD2|TRBJ2-7|.
CASSITSGSSEQYF
TGTGCCAGCAGCATTACTAGCGGGAGCTCCGAGCAGTACTTC
>TRBV21-1|.|TRBJ2-7|.
CASSFRDRLSYEQYF
TGTGCCAGCAGCTTTCGGGACAGGCTTTCCTACGAGCAGTACTTC
>TRBV6-5|.|TRBJ2-7|.
CASSYSSPRTYEQYF
TGTGCCAGCAGTTACTCGAGCCCGCGTACCTACGAGCAGTACTTC
>TRBV11-2|.|TRBJ1-1|.
CASSLDRYRPIGTEAFF
TGTGCCAGCAGCTTAGATCGTTACAGGCCGATAGGAACTGAAGCTTTCTTT
>TRBV9|TRBD1|TRBJ2-1|.
CASSVGPLTDRGEQFF
TGTGCCAGCAGCGTGGGACCGCTAACGGACAGGGGTGAGCAGTTCTTC
>TRBV5-1|TRBD1|TRBJ1-2|.
CASSPNPGQSIYGYTF
TGCGCCAGCAGCCCCAACCCGGGACAGAGCATCTATGGCTACACCTTC
>TRBV28|TRBD1|TRBJ2-3|.
CASRFHGGQVTQYF
TGTGCCAGCAGGTTTCATGGGGGACAGGTTACGCAGTATTTT
>TRBV4-1|.|TRBJ2-6|.
CASSQEPQGAAGANVLTF
TGCGCCAGCAGCCAAGAACCCCAGGGAGCGGCTGGGGCCAACGTCCTGACTTTC
>TRBV4-1|.|TRBJ1-1|few
CASSQGPGTEAFF
TGCGCCAGCAGCCAAGGTCCGGGAACTGAAGCTTTCTTT
>TRBV5-4|TRBD2|TRBJ2-2|.
CASSLGASGSTGELFF
TGTGCCAGCAGCTTGGGGGCTAGCGGGAGCACCGGGGAGCTGTTTTTT
>TRBV30|TRBD1|TRBJ1-2|.
CAWRGDSNYGYTF
TGTGCCTGGAGGGGGGACAGCAACTATGGCTACACCTTC
>TRBV15|.|TRBJ1-1|.
CATSRDRGGVSTEAFF
TGTGCCACCAGCAGAGATCGCGGAGGGGTGAGCACTGAAGCTTTCTTT
>TRBV6-1|.|TRBJ1-1|.
CASSFWGTEAFF
TGTGCCAGCAGTTTCTGGGGCACTGAAGCTTTCTTT
>TRBV27|TRBD2|TRBJ2-1|few
CASTRGGVYNEQFF
TGTGCCAGCACCCGGGGGGGGGTGTACAATGAGCAGTTCTTC
>TRBV7-8|TRBD2|TRBJ2-3|.
CASSLSGTSGRWTDTQYF
TGTGCCAGCAGCTTAAGCGGGACTAGCGGGAGGTGGACAGATACGCAGTATTTT
>TRBV10-3|TRBD2|TRBJ2-7|.
CAITEGLAGSYEQYF
TGTGCCATCACCGAGGGACTAGCGGGAAGCTACGAGCAGTACTTC
>TRBV27|TRBD2|TRBJ2-1|.
CASSLSASGINEQFF
TGTGCCAGCAGTTTATCGGCTAGCGGGATCAATGAGCAGTTCTTC
>TRBV19|TRBD1|TRBJ2-7|few
CASSISGTGHYEQYF
TGTGCCAGTAGTATCTCCGGGACAGGGCACTACGAGCAGTACTTC
>TRBV6-5|TRBD1|TRBJ2-7|.
CASSRQGANYEQYF
TGTGCCAGCAGCCGACAGGGGGCGAACTACGAGCAGTACTTC
>TRBV5-1|.|TRBJ2-3|once
CASSSVTGASDFTDTQYF
TGCGCCAGCAGCTCCGTGACGGGGGCGTCCGATTTCACAGATACGCAGTATTTT
>TRBV15|.|TRBJ2-4|.
CATSRDRGQAKNIQYF
TGTGCCACCAGCAGAGATAGGGGACAAGCCAAAAACATTCAGTACTTC